This T cell receptor (beta chain) was identified in a study of T cells in Graves' hyperthyroidism and ophthalmopathy. Findings of the study overall: In the blood, most expanded thyroid clonotypes above 0.001 appeared as well.

CDR3 size: 11 residues. Germline CDR1 is LNHNV and CDR2 is YYDKDF (reference sequence). Trimming cost V 4 bases and J 5 bases, with 6 bases left between them. In this sample, this clonotype turned up many times. As yet, its antigen is unknown. Pregnant or lactating patients were excluded, as were those with uncontrolled infection or other autoimmune disease. The PBMCs were sourced from fresh peripheral blood (more than 8.5 ml). TCR beta CDR3 region amplification was performed from RNA transcripts. HTBI primers were used for first-round RT-PCR of the TCR CDR3. Via MiXCR, TCRdb re-called the multiplex PCR reads, giving one row per CDR3 protein. The sample has roughly 800,000 distinct CDR3 sequences, 38% seen once.

Sequenced input: blood. The receptor's source is a man between 18 and 29 years old with Graves' hyperthyroidism. The chain carries TRBV15 and TRBJ2-7; the D is unclear. The DNA for the CDR3 is TGTGCCACCAGCAAAGGACACGAGCAGTACTTC. Protein product: CATSKGHEQYF.